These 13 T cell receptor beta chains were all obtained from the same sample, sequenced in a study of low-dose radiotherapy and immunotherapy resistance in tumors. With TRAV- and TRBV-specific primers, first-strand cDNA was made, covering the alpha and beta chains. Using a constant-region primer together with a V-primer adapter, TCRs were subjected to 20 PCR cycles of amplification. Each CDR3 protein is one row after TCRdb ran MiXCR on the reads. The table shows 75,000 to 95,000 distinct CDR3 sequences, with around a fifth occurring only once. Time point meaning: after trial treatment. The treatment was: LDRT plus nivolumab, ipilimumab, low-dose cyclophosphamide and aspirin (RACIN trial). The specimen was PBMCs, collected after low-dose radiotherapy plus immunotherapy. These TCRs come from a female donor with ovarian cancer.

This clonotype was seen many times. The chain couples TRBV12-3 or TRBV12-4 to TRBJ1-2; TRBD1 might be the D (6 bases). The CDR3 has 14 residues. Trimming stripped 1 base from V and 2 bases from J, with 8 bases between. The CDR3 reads CASSLGGLNYGYTF. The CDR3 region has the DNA TGTGCCAGCAGTTTAGGGGGGCTCAACTATGGCTACACCTTC.

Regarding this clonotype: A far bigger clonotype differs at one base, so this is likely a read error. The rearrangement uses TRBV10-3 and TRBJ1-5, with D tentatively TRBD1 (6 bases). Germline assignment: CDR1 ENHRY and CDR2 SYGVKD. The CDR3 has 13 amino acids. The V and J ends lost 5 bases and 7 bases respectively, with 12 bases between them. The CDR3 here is CAISPQGDQPQHF. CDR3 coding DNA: TGTGCCATCAGTCCACAGGGAGACCAGCCCCAGCATTTT.

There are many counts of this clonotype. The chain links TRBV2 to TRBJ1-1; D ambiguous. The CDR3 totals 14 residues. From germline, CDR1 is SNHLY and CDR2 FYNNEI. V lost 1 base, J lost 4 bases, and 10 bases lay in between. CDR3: CASSEVIAGTEAFF. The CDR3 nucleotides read TGTGCCAGCAGTGAAGTTATAGCCGGCACTGAAGCTTTCTTT.

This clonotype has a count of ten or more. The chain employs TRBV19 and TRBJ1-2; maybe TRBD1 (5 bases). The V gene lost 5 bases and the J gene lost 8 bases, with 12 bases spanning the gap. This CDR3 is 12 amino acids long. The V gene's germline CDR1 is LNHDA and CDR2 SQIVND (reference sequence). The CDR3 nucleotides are TGTGCCAGTAGTGAAAACCAGGGAGGCTACACCTTC. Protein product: CASSENQGGYTF.

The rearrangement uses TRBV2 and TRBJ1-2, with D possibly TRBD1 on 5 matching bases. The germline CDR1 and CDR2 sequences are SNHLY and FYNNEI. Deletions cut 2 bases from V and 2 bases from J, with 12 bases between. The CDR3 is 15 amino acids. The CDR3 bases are TGTGCCAGCAGTGAACGACAGCTACTAAACTATGGCTACACCTTC. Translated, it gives CASSERQLLNYGYTF.

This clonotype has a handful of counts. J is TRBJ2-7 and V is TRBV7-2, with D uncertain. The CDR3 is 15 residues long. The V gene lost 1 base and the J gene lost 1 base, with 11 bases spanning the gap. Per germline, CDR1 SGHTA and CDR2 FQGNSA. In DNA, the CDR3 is TGTGCCAGCAGCTTAGAAGGGCACCAGTCCTACGAGCAGTACTTC. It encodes CASSLEGHQSYEQYF.

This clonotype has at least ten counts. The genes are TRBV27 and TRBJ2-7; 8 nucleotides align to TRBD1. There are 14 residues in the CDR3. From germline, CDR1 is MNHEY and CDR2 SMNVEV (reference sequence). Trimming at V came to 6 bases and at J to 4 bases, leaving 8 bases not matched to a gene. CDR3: CASRTGGTSYEQYF. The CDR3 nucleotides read TGTGCCAGCAGAACAGGGGGGACTTCTTACGAGCAGTACTTC.

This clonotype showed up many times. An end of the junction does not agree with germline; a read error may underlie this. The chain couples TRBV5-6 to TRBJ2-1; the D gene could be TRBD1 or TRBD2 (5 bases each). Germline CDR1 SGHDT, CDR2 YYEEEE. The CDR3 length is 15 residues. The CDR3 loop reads CASSLGRRIVHEEFF. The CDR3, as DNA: TGTGCCAGCAGTCTGGGGCGGAGGATCGTCCATGAGGAGTTCTTC.

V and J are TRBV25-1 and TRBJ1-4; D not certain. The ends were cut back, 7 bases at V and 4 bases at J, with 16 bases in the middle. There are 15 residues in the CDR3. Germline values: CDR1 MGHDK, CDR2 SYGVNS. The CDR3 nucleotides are TGTGCCAGCAAAGGCAGACCTAGGTTTAATGAAAAACTGTTTTTT. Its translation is CASKGRPRFNEKLFF. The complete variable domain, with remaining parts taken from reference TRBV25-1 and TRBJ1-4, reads EADIYQTPRYLVIGTGKKITLECSQTMGHDKMYWYQQDPGMELHLIHYSYGVNSTEKGDLSSESTVSRIRTEHFPLTLESARPSHTSQYLCASKGRPRFNEKLFFGSGTQLSVL.

Written as DNA, the CDR3 is TGTGCCAGCAACGCCGGGGGGGCGAGCTCCTATAATTCACCCCTCCACTTT. Its protein product is CASNAGGASSYNSPLHF. The chain couples TRBV6-2 or TRBV6-3 to TRBJ1-6, with a possible D match to TRBD1 (6 bases). The CDR3 sequence is 17 residues long. Trimming took 7 bases from V and 0 from J, leaving 16 bases between them. Germline CDR1 reads MNHEY; CDR2 reads SVGEGT.

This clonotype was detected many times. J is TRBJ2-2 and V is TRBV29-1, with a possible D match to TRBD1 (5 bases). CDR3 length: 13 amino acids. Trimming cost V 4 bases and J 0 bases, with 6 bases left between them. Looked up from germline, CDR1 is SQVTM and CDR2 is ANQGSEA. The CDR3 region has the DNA TGCAGCGTTGTACAGGCGAACACCGGGGAGCTGTTTTTT. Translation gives CSVVQANTGELFF.

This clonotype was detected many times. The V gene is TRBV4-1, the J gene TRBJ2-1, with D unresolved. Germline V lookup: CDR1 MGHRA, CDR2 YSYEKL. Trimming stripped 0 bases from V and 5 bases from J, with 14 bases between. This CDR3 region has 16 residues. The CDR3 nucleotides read TGCGCCAGCAGCCAAGAATATGCGAGAGTTAACAATGAGCAGTTCTTC. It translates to CASSQEYARVNNEQFF.

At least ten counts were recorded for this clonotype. The CDR3 here is CASSLRGRAENEQFF. CDR3 nucleotide sequence: TGCGCCAGCAGCTTGCGCGGGAGGGCCGAGAATGAGCAGTTCTTC. This chain joins TRBV5-1 and TRBJ2-1; TRBD2 matches at 9 bases. Per the germline V gene, CDR1 is SGHRS and CDR2 is YFSETQ. J was trimmed by 7 bases and V by 1 base; bases with no gene match: 6. The CDR3 runs 15 residues.